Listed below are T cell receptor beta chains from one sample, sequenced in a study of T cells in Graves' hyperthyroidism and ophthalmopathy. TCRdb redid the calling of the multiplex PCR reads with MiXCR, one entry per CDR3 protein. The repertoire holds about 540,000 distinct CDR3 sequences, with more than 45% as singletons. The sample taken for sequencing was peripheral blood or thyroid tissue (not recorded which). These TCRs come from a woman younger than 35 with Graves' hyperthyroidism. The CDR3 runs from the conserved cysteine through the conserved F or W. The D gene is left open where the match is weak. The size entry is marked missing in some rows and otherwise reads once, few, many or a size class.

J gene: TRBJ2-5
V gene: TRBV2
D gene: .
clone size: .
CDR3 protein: CARQAAGTKETQYF
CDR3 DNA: TGTGCCAGACAGGCCGCGGGGACAAAAGAGACCCAGTACTTC

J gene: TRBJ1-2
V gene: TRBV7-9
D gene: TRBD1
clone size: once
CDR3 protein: CASSDRDRGRNTF
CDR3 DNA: TGTGCCAGCAGCGACCGGGACAGGGGGCGAAACACCTTC

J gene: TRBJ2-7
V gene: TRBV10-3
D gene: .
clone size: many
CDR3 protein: CAISDPLPGTAYEQYF
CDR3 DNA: TGTGCCATCAGTGACCCCCTCCCAGGTACTGCCTACGAGCAGTACTTC

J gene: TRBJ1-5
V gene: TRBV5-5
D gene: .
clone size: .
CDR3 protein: CASSLAQGNQPQHF
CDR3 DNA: TGTGCCAGCAGCTTGGCTCAGGGAAATCAGCCCCAGCATTTT

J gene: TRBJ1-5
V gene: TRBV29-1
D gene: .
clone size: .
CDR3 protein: CSVRSGVGSQPQHF
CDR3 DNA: TGCAGCGTTAGGTCGGGAGTAGGGAGCCAGCCCCAGCATTTT

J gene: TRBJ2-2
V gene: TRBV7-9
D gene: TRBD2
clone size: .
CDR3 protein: CASSPGLAGGWYTGELFF
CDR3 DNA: TGTGCCAGCAGCCCGGGACTAGCGGGAGGCTGGTATACCGGGGAGCTGTTTTTT

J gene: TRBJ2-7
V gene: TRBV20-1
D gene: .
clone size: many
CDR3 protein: CSARDVRDYEQYF
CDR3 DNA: TGCAGTGCTAGAGATGTACGGGACTACGAGCAGTACTTC

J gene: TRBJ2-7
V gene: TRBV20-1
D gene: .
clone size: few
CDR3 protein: CSARGEQYF
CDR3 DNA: TGCAGTGCTAGGGGAGAGCAGTACTTC

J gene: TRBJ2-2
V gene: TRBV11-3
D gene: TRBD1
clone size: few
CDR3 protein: CASSFDRVSLRYTGELFF
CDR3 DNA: TGTGCCAGCAGCTTCGACAGGGTCAGCCTCAGGTACACCGGGGAGCTGTTTTTT

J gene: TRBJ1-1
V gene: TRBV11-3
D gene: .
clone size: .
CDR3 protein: CASSWGVLNTEAFF
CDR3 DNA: TGTGCCAGCAGCTGGGGGGTCTTGAACACTGAAGCTTTCTTT

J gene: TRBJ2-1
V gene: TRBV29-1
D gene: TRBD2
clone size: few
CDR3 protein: CSARGTAGESEQFF
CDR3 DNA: TGCAGCGCGAGGGGTACGGCGGGAGAAAGTGAGCAGTTCTTC

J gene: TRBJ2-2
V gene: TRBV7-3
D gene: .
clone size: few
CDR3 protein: CASSPSGLSGELFF
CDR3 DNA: TGTGCCAGCAGCCCCTCGGGCCTATCGGGGGAGCTGTTTTTT

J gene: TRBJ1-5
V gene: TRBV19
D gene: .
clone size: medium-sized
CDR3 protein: CASRSGNQPQHF
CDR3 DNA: TGTGCCAGTAGATCGGGCAATCAGCCCCAGCATTTT

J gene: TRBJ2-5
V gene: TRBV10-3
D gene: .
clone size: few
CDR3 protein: CATKSGTGQETQYF
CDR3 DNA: TGTGCCACCAAATCCGGGACGGGGCAAGAGACCCAGTACTTC

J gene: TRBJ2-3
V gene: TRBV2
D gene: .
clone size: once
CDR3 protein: CASKPSGTDTQYF
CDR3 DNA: TGTGCCAGCAAGCCTAGCGGCACAGATACGCAGTATTTT

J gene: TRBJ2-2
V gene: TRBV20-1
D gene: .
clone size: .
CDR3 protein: CSARQVPNTGELFF
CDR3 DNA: TGCAGTGCTAGACAGGTCCCGAACACCGGGGAGCTGTTTTTT

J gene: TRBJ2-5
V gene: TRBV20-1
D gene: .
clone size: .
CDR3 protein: CSARDFRTQYF
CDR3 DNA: TGCAGTGCTAGAGATTTTAGGACCCAGTACTTC

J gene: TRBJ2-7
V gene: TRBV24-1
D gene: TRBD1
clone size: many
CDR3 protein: CATRATGLEEQYF
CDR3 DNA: TGTGCCACCAGGGCGACAGGGCTGGAGGAGCAGTACTTC

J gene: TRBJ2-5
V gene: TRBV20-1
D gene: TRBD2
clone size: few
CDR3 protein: CSAIAGGPGETQYF
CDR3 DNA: TGCAGTGCTATAGCGGGAGGGCCTGGAGAGACCCAGTACTTC

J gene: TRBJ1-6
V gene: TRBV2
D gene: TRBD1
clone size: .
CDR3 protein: CASSPWTGDNSPLHF
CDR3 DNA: TGTGCCAGCAGTCCCTGGACAGGGGACAATTCACCCCTCCACTTT

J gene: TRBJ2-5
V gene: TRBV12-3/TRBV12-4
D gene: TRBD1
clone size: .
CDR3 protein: CAISLSPGTGETQYF
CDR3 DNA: TGTGCCATCAGCCTCAGTCCCGGGACAGGGGAGACCCAGTACTTC

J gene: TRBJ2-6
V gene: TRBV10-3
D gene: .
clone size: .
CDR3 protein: CAISSISGANVLTF
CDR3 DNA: TGTGCCATCAGTAGCATCTCTGGGGCCAACGTCCTGACTTTC

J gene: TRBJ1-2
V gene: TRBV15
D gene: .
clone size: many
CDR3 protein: CATSRDGYGYTF
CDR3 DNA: TGTGCCACCAGCAGAGATGGTTATGGCTACACCTTC

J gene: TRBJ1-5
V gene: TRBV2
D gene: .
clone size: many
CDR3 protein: CASSEGRQLNQPQHF
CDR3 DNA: TGTGCCAGCAGTGAAGGACGGCAGCTCAATCAGCCCCAGCATTTT

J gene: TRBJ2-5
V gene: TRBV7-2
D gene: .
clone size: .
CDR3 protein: CASSRVGQRETQYF
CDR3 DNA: TGTGCCAGCAGCCGAGTGGGACAAAGAGAGACCCAGTACTTC

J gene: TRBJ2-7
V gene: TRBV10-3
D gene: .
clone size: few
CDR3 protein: CAISEAGSSYEQYF
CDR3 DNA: TGTGCCATCAGTGAGGCGGGTAGCTCCTACGAGCAGTACTTC

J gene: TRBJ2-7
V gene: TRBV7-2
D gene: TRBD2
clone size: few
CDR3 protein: CASSPSGGTAYEQYF
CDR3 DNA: TGTGCCAGCAGCCCTAGCGGAGGGACCGCCTACGAGCAGTACTTC

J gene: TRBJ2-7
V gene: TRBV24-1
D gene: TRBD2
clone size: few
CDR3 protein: CATSDSSGRAYEQYF
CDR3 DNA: TGTGCCACCAGTGATTCGAGCGGGAGGGCCTACGAGCAGTACTTC

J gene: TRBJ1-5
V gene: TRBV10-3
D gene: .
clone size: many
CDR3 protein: CAISVSENQPQHF
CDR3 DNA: TGTGCCATCAGTGTTTCAGAAAATCAGCCCCAGCATTTT

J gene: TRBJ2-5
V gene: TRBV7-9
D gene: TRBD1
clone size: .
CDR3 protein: CASSSLQGRWETQCF
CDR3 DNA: TGTGCCAGCAGCTCCTTACAGGGGCGGTGGGAGACCCAGTGCTTC

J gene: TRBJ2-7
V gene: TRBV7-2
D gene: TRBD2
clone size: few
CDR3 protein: CASSYTPGTSGSYEQYF
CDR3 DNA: TGTGCCAGCAGCTATACCCCCGGGACTAGCGGGAGCTACGAGCAGTACTTC

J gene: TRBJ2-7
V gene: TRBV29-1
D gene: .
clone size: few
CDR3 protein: CSVEDPRNEQYF
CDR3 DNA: TGCAGCGTTGAAGACCCCAGGAACGAGCAGTACTTC